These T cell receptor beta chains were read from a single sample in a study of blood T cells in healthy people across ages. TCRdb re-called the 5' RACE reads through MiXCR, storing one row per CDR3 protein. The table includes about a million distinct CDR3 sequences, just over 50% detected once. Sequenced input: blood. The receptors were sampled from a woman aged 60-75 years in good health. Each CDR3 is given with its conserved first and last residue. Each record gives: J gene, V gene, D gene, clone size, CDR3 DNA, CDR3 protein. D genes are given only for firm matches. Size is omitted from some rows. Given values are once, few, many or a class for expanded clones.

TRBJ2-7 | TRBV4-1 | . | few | TGCGCCAGCAGCCAAGAGGGAAGACGGGAGCAGTACTTC | CASSQEGRREQYF
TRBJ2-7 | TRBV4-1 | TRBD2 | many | TGCGCCAGCAGCCAAGGGGGACTAGCGTTCACCTACGAGCAGTACTTC | CASSQGGLAFTYEQYF
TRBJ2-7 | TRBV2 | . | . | TGTGCCAGCGCACAGTCCTTCTACGAGCAGTACTTC | CASAQSFYEQYF
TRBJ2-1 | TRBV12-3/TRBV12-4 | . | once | TGTGCCAGCAACAGGGCGGGTGAGCAGTTCTTC | CASNRAGEQFF
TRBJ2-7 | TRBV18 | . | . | TGTGCCAGCTCACCACTTATGTCGGATTCCTACGAGCAGTACTTC | CASSPLMSDSYEQYF
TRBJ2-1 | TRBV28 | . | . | TGTGCCAGCAGTCCACCTTTGCTAGGGCCACGTCGGTACAATGAGCAGTTCTTC | CASSPPLLGPRRYNEQFF
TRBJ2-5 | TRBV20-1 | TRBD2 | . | TGCAGTGCTCAAGCGGGAGGAATCGGAGAGACCCAGTACTTC | CSAQAGGIGETQYF
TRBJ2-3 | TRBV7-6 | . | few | TGTGCCAGCAGCTCGGGTGGGGGTAACACAGATACGCAGTATTTT | CASSSGGGNTDTQYF
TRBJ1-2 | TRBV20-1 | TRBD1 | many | TGCAGTGCTAGTAACCTCGACAGGGGAGGGTCTAACTATGGCTACACCTTC | CSASNLDRGGSNYGYTF
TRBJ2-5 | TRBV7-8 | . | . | TGTGCCAGCAGCTACCGGAGGGACCTCCAAGAGACCCAGTACTTC | CASSYRRDLQETQYF
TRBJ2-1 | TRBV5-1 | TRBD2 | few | TGCGCCAGCAGCTTGCAAAGCGGGGTCACCATCAATGAGCAGTTCTTC | CASSLQSGVTINEQFF
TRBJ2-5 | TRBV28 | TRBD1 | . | TGTGCCAGCAGTTGGACAGGGACGTACCAAGAGACCCAGTACTTC | CASSWTGTYQETQYF
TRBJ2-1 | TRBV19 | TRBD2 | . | TGTGCCAGTATCGACCACCTAGCGGCCAATGAGCAGTTCTTC | CASIDHLAANEQFF
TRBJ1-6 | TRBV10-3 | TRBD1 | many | TGTGCCATCAGCGGGGACAGTTTTAATTCACCCCTCCACTTT | CAISGDSFNSPLHF
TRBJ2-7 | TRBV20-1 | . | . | TGCAGTGCTCTCGACACATCCTACGAGCAGTACTTC | CSALDTSYEQYF
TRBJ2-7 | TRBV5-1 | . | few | TGCGCCACCCCATTGGATGCGCTACTCCACGAGCAGTACTTC | CATPLDALLHEQYF
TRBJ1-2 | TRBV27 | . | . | TGTGCCAGCAGTTTCATCCCAACTAACTATGGCTACACCTTC | CASSFIPTNYGYTF
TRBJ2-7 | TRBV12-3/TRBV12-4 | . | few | TGTGCCAGCAGTTTGAGAGCAGGGGAGCAGTACTTC | CASSLRAGEQYF
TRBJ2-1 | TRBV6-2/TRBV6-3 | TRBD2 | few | TGTGCCAGCAGTTACAGCCTAGCGGGGGGCCACAATGAGCAGTTCTTC | CASSYSLAGGHNEQFF
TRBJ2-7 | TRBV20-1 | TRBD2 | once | TGCAGTGCCAAACTAGGACTAGCGGGGACCTACGAGCAGTACTTC | CSAKLGLAGTYEQYF
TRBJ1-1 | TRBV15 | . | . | TGTGCCACCAGCCTACATCACAGGAACACTGAAGCTTTCTTT | CATSLHHRNTEAFF
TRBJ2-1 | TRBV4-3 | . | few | TGCGCCAGCAGCCAAGACCCGGGCACATACAATGAGCAGTTCTTC | CASSQDPGTYNEQFF